Below are 5 T cell receptor beta chains sequenced from a single sample in a study of CD8 T cells in ankylosing spondylitis. TCRdb reprocessed the 5' RACE reads via MiXCR and lists one record per CDR3 protein. This sample carries about 7,900 distinct CDR3 sequences, under 4% of them seen once, and the ten largest clones take about 10%. Source material: blood, either unsorted or a sorted T cell fraction (not recorded which). The receptors originated from a female donor with ankylosing spondylitis or in good health (not recorded which).

This clonotype was counted at least ten times. This sequence joins TRBV9 and TRBJ1-1; maybe TRBD1 (5 bases). The V and J ends lost 4 bases and 5 bases respectively, with 24 bases between them. This CDR3 comprises 17 residues. The germline gives CDR1 SGDLS, CDR2 YYNGEE. CDR3 protein: CASSFRDGSGLGTEAFF. The CDR3 DNA is TGTGCCAGCAGCTTCCGGGACGGATCCGGGTTGGGTACTGAAGCTTTCTTT.

Within the sample, this clonotype is medium-sized (0.01 to 0.1%). V is TRBV9 and J is TRBJ1-1, with D possibly being TRBD1 (6 bases). The V and J ends lost 4 bases and 5 bases respectively, with 15 bases between them. Germline CDR1 is SGDLS and CDR2 is YYNGEE. This CDR3 contains 14 residues. DNA for the CDR3: TGTGCCAGCAGCATCTATGAGAGGGGGACTGAAGCTTTCTTT. Protein: CASSIYERGTEAFF.

This clonotype was observed many times. This chain links TRBV9 with TRBJ2-1, with a weak D call TRBD1 (6 bases). CDR3 length: 16 amino acids. Germline V lookup: CDR1 SGDLS, CDR2 YYNGEE. Between the trimmed V and J ends, which lost 1 base and 0 bases, there was a span of 11 bases. CDR3 DNA: TGTGCCAGCAGCGTACAGGGGCAAAGCTCCTACAATGAGCAGTTCTTC. Protein: CASSVQGQSSYNEQFF.

This clonotype has a count of ten or more. The V and J genes are TRBV9 and TRBJ2-1, with D maybe TRBD2 (6 bases). Germline CDR1 and CDR2: SGDLS and YYNGEE. The V and J ends lost 6 bases and 7 bases respectively, with 20 bases between them. The CDR3 loop spans 15 amino acids. CDR3: CASTSAGQVSNEQFF. The CDR3, as DNA: TGTGCCAGCACCTCGGCGGGGCAGGTTTCTAATGAGCAGTTCTTC. The full variable domain, its missing parts supplied by reference TRBV9 and TRBJ2-1, is DSGVTQTPKHLITATGQRVTLRCSPRSGDLSVYWYQQSLDQGLQFLIQYYNGEERAKGNILERFSAQQFPDLHSELNLSSLELGDSALYFCASTSAGQVSNEQFFGPGTRLTVL.

This clonotype was recorded many times. The chain is built from TRBV9 and TRBJ1-3; D is unclear. V lost 3 bases to trimming and J lost 2 bases, with 12 bases between them. The CDR3 spans 15 residues. Germline CDR1 reads SGDLS; CDR2 reads YYNGEE. This CDR3 reads CASSGAGRAGNTIYF. The CDR3 region has the DNA TGTGCCAGCAGCGGGGCAGGAAGAGCTGGAAACACCATATATTTT.